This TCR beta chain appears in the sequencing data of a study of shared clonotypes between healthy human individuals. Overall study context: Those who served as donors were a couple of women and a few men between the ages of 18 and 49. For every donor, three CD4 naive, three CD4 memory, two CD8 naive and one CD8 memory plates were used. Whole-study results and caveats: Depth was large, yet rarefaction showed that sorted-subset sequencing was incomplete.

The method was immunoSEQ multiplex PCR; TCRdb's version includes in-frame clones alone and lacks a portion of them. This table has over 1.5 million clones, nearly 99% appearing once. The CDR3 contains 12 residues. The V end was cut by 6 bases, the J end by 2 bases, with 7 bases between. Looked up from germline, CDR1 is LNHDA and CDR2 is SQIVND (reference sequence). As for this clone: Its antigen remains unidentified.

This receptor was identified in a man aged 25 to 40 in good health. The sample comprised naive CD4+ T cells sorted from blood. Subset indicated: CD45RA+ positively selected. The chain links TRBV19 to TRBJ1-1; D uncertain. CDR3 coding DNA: TGTGCCAGTAGCCCGGCTAACACTGAAGCTTTCTTT. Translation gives CASSPANTEAFF.